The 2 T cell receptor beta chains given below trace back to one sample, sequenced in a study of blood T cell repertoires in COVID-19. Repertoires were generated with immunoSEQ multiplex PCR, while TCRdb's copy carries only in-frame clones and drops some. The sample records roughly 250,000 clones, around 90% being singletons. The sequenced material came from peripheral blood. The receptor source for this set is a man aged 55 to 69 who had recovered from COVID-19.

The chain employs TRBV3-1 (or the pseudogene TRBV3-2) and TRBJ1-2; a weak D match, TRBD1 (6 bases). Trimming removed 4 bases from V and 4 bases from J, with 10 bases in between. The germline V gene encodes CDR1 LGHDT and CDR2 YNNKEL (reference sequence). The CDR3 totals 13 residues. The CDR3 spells CASSLQGSYGYTF. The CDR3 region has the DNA TGTGCCAGCAGCCTACAGGGAAGCTATGGCTACACCTTC.

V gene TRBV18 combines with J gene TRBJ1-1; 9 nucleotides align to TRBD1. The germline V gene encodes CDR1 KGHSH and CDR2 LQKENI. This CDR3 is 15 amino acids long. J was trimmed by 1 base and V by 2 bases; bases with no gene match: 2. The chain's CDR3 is CASSPRTGENTEAFF. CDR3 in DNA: TGTGCCAGCTCACCAAGGACAGGGGAGAACACTGAAGCTTTCTTT.